This T cell receptor beta chain was documented in a study of T-cell reconstitution after alpha-beta-depleted transplantation in children. Using unique molecular identifiers, the investigators prepared the TCRbeta library. A single record per CDR3 protein comes from TCRdb applying MiXCR to the PCR reads. The sample gives hundreds of thousands of distinct CDR3 sequences, 9.9% of which show up once; around 9.1% is in the top ten. This clonotype was counted many times. This clonotype was obtained from a human donor who donated a stem cell graft to a child with SCID. Sequences were derived from PBMCs from the stem cell graft donor, sampled from the stem cell graft.

CDR3 in DNA: TGTGCTAGTGGTTTGTTTCTGGGACAGGGGGCGAGGCAGTATTTT. It yields the protein CASGLFLGQGARQYF. The V gene is TRBV12-5, the J gene TRBJ2-3; 12 bases align to TRBD1. Germline values: CDR1 LGHNT, CDR2 FRNRAP. Trimming took 2 bases from V and 11 from J; bases not matched to a gene: 8. The CDR3 is made up of 15 amino acids.